Below, 31 T cell receptor beta chains from the same sample are listed, as sequenced in a study of cytomegalovirus exposure and HLA in healthy donors. The PCR employed 60 Vbeta primers together with 13 Jbeta primers. Measured with immunoSEQ multiplex PCR; TCRdb has only the in-frame clones, and not every one. The sample has tens of thousands of clones, and its top ten clones hold about 1.9%. The sample taken for sequencing was PBMCs. The receptor source for this set is a woman between 35 and 50 years old in good health and CMV-seropositive.

V gene TRBV5-1 combines with J gene TRBJ2-1; 8 bases are a match to TRBD1. J gave up 4 bases and V 5 bases, and 17 bases lay outside the gene matches. Germline CDR1 and CDR2: SGHRS and YFSETQ. The CDR3 is 18 amino acids. The CDR3 is CASRGGQGLIETYNEQFF. Here the CDR3 DNA reads TGCGCCAGCAGGGGTGGACAGGGCCTCATCGAGACTTACAATGAGCAGTTCTTC.

The J gene is TRBJ2-3, the V gene TRBV7-3, with TRBD2 identical over 12 bases. CDR3 length: 16 residues. V lost 5 bases, J lost 5 bases, and 8 bases stayed unmatched. Germline V gene lookup returns CDR1 SGHTA and CDR2 FQGTGA. The DNA of the CDR3 is TGTGCCAGCAGCATCCCGACTAGCGGGGGCGTAGATACGCAGTATTTT. Protein product: CASSIPTSGGVDTQYF.

The CDR3 DNA is TGTGCCAGTAGTATAGATGCTAGCGGGAGACGGGCCCAGTACTTC. The encoded protein is CASSIDASGRRAQYF. The chain carries TRBV19 and TRBJ2-5, with 10 nucleotides matching TRBD2. CDR1 and CDR2 from the germline V gene are LNHDA and SQIVND (reference sequence). The CDR3 loop spans 15 amino acids. The V and J ends lost 0 bases and 9 bases, in that order; junction bases with no gene match: 7. Full variable domain (outside the CDR3, taken from reference TRBV19 and TRBJ2-5): DGGITQSPKYLFRKEGQNVTLSCEQNLNHDAMYWYRQDPGQGLRLIYYSQIVNDFQKGDIAEGYSVSREKKESFPLTVTSAQKNPTAFYLCASSIDASGRRAQYFGPGTRLLVL.

V usage is TRBV7-2 and J usage is TRBJ2-7; the D gene is possibly TRBD2 (6 bases). CDR3 length equals 14 residues. Per germline, CDR1 SGHTA and CDR2 FQGNSA. Trimming took off 3 bases at V and 1 base at J, with 10 bases between the two ends. The CDR3 reads CASSFGAGSYEQYF. The DNA of the CDR3 is TGTGCCAGCAGCTTCGGGGCGGGATCCTACGAGCAGTACTTC. The full variable domain, with the rest looked up from reference TRBV7-2 and TRBJ2-7, is GAGVSQSPSNKVTEKGKDVELRCDPISGHTALYWYRQSLGQGLEFLIYFQGNSAPDKSGLPSDRFSAERTGGSVSTLTIQRTQQEDSAVYLCASSFGAGSYEQYFGPGTRLTVT.

V is TRBV5-1 and J is TRBJ2-5; weak D call: TRBD1 (5 bases). The end of the DNA aligns better with TRBJ2-7, so the J call may be wrong. The CDR3 consists of 13 residues. Germline lookup yields CDR1 SGHRS and CDR2 YFSETQ. CDR3 region: CASTAGFSDEQYF. In DNA form, the CDR3 reads TGCGCCAGCACCGCAGGGTTTTCGGACGAGCAGTACTTC.

The rearrangement joins TRBV19 to TRBJ2-5; D perhaps matches TRBD1 (5 bases). The J call could be wrong; TRBJ2-7 is a better fit for the DNA end. Germline assignment: CDR1 LNHDA and CDR2 SQIVND (reference sequence). CDR3 size: 15 residues. CDR3 residues: CASRPTPDSTYEQYF. CDR3 sequence (DNA): TGTGCCAGTAGGCCTACCCCCGACAGTACCTACGAGCAGTACTTC.

With respect to this clone: This sample also contains other DNA sequences that code for the same CDR3. This rearrangement joins TRBV2 to TRBJ1-6, with 10 bases fitting TRBD1. Trimming took 5 bases from V and 10 from J; bases not matched to a gene: 11. The CDR3 covers 16 residues. Germline CDR1 reads SNHLY; CDR2 reads FYNNEI. As DNA, the CDR3 is TGTGCCAGCAGTCTAGATTCGGGACAGGGGCTCTCACCCCTCCACTTT. Encoded protein: CASSLDSGQGLSPLHF.

The chain employs TRBV5-1 and TRBJ2-5; 9 nucleotides align to TRBD2. This CDR3 is built from 16 residues. The V gene's germline CDR1 is SGHRS and CDR2 YFSETQ. V was clipped by 7 bases and J by 5 bases; unmatched bases: 15. CDR3 nucleotide sequence: TGCGCCAGCCGCGTGACTAGCGGCCAATATGGGGAGACCCAGTACTTC. It translates to CASRVTSGQYGETQYF. Complete variable domain (other parts from reference TRBV5-1 and TRBJ2-5): KAGVTQTPRYLIKTRGQQVTLSCSPISGHRSVSWYQQTPGQGLQFLFEYFSETQRNKGNFPGRFSGRQFSNSRSEMNVSTLELGDSALYLCASRVTSGQYGETQYFGPGTRLLVL.

The rearrangement uses TRBV7-2 and TRBJ2-3; TRBD2 agrees at 10 bases. The CDR3 runs to 16 residues. V lost 1 base to trimming and J lost 4 bases; unmatched junction nucleotides: 5. The V gene's germline CDR1 is SGHTA and CDR2 FQGNSA. The CDR3 DNA sequence: TGTGCCAGCAGCTTAGGCCCAGCGGGAGGGCCAGATACGCAGTATTTT. It translates to CASSLGPAGGPDTQYF.

The chain has TRBV9 and TRBJ2-3, with D tentatively TRBD2 (6 bases). The CDR3 totals 15 residues. V was cut by 4 bases and J by 3 bases, with 15 bases left in between. The germline V gene has CDR1 SGDLS and CDR2 YYNGEE. The CDR3 reads CASSRVAAGTDTQYF. CDR3 in DNA: TGTGCCAGCAGCCGAGTAGCGGCGGGGACAGATACGCAGTATTTT.

V usage is TRBV27 and J usage is TRBJ1-1; 10 nucleotides align to TRBD1. The ends lost 7 bases at V and 6 bases at J; junction bases unmatched: 5. Germline V gene lookup returns CDR1 MNHEY and CDR2 SMNVEV (reference sequence). The CDR3 spans 13 residues. The CDR3 DNA sequence: TGTGCCAGCAAGACAGGGGGCTACGCTGAAGCTTTCTTT. Amino acids: CASKTGGYAEAFF.

The gene calls are TRBV7-9 and TRBJ1-2; D gene uncertain. Trimming removed 2 bases from V and 8 bases from J, with 12 bases in between. Germline V gene sequence: CDR1 SEHNR, CDR2 FQNEAQ (reference sequence). This CDR3 contains 13 residues. In nucleotides, the CDR3 is TGTGCCAGCAGCTTAAATGGGGAGGACGGCTACACCTTC. Translated, it gives CASSLNGEDGYTF.

V gene TRBV20-1 combines with J gene TRBJ2-1; weak D call: TRBD1 (5 bases). CDR3 length: 10 amino acids. Between the trimmed V and J ends, which lost 6 bases and 9 bases, there was a span of 9 bases. The germline gives CDR1 DFQATT, CDR2 SNEGSKA (reference sequence). The CDR3 DNA sequence: TGCAGTGCGGGGCTCTCTGAGCAGTTCTTC. Its translation is CSAGLSEQFF.

On this clone: The sample holds other DNA sequences that translate to the same CDR3. The chain is built from TRBV7-2 and TRBJ2-7; 10 positions agree with TRBD1. J was trimmed by 4 bases and V by 3 bases; bases with no gene match: 3. CDR1 and CDR2 (germline): SGHTA, FQGNSA. The CDR3 consists of 14 residues. The CDR3 protein is CASSFRDRGYEQYF. Written as DNA, the CDR3 is TGTGCCAGCAGCTTTCGGGACAGGGGTTACGAGCAGTACTTC. Full variable domain (missing parts from reference TRBV7-2 and TRBJ2-7): GAGVSQSPSNKVTEKGKDVELRCDPISGHTALYWYRQSLGQGLEFLIYFQGNSAPDKSGLPSDRFSAERTGGSVSTLTIQRTQQEDSAVYLCASSFRDRGYEQYFGPGTRLTVT.

The genes are TRBV5-1 and TRBJ2-3; 7 positions match TRBD1. The CDR3 consists of 13 residues. V shed 5 bases, J shed 4 bases, and the junction held 4 bases outside the gene matches. Germline CDR1 SGHRS, CDR2 YFSETQ. The CDR3 DNA is TGCGCCAGCAGTCCCCAGGGGGCAGATACGCAGTATTTT. Amino acid sequence: CASSPQGADTQYF.

CDR3 residues: CASSITANTEAFF. CDR3 sequence (DNA): TGTGCCAGTAGTATTACAGCTAACACTGAAGCTTTCTTT. The chain links TRBV19 to TRBJ1-1; D call uncertain. Trimming left V 3 bases short and J 2 bases short, with 7 bases between. Germline V gene lookup returns CDR1 LNHDA and CDR2 SQIVND (reference sequence). The CDR3 has 13 amino acids.

The V and J genes are TRBV19 and TRBJ2-7, with 8 bases matching TRBD1. The CDR3 runs 14 residues. V gave up 7 bases and J gave up 2 bases; unmatched junction bases: 7. Germline V CDR1 and CDR2: LNHDA, SQIVND (reference sequence). The CDR3 reads CASKRDRLAYEQYF. The CDR3 nucleotides are TGTGCCAGTAAACGGGACAGGCTGGCCTACGAGCAGTACTTC.

V gene TRBV30 combines with J gene TRBJ2-6, with TRBD1 matching over 9 bases. This CDR3 has 17 residues. Germline V gene data show CDR1 as GTSNPN and CDR2 as SVGIG (reference sequence). With 2 bases clipped from V and 3 bases from J, the junction kept 8 bases outside the gene matches. The CDR3 nucleotides read TGTGCCTGGAGTTCCTCGGGACAGGGTTTTGGGGCCAACGTCCTGACTTTC. Its translation: CAWSSSGQGFGANVLTF.

The chain is built from TRBV7-9 and TRBJ1-1; 7 nucleotides align to TRBD1. The germline V gene encodes CDR1 SEHNR and CDR2 FQNEAQ (reference sequence). The CDR3 loop spans 15 amino acids. The ends lost 5 bases at V and 0 bases at J; junction bases unmatched: 6. As DNA, the CDR3 is TGTGCCAGCAGCCCCCCCACAGGGGTGAACACTGAAGCTTTCTTT. As protein: CASSPPTGVNTEAFF.

The V call is TRBV11-2, the J call TRBJ1-2; D is undetermined. Germline-derived CDR1 and CDR2 are SGHAT and FQNNGV. Between the trimmed V and J ends, which lost 5 bases and 7 bases, there was a span of 14 bases. The CDR3 runs to 13 residues. Here the CDR3 DNA reads TGTGCCAGCAGCCGTTTAGGGCGGGTTGGCTACACCTTC. This sequence encodes CASSRLGRVGYTF. The complete variable domain, with remaining parts taken from reference TRBV11-2 and TRBJ1-2, reads EAGVAQSPRYKIIEKRQSVAFWCNPISGHATLYWYQQILGQGPKLLIQFQNNGVVDDSQLPKDRFSAERLKGVDSTLKIQPAKLEDSAVYLCASSRLGRVGYTFGSGTRLTVV.

V and J are TRBV4-3 and TRBJ2-4; the match to TRBD2 covers 12 bases. The germline V gene has CDR1 LGHNA and CDR2 YSLEER. This CDR3 has 20 residues. Losses at the gene ends were 0 bases for V and 0 bases for J; bases not matched to a gene: 9. The CDR3 here is CASSQDPLAGGGLAKNIQYF. The DNA of the CDR3 is TGCGCCAGCAGCCAAGATCCCCTAGCGGGAGGGGGACTAGCCAAAAACATTCAGTACTTC.

The genes are TRBV5-1 and TRBJ2-1; 12 nucleotides line up with TRBD2. The CDR3 length is 19 residues. Losses at the gene ends were 6 bases for V and 7 bases for J; bases not matched to a gene: 20. Germline V gene lookup returns CDR1 SGHRS and CDR2 YFSETQ. The CDR3 loop is CASTNNLLAGGRFQNEQFF. CDR3 nucleotide sequence: TGCGCCAGCACCAACAACCTACTAGCGGGAGGACGGTTTCAGAATGAGCAGTTCTTC.

The chain uses TRBV6-1 and TRBJ2-3, with a weak D call TRBD1 (6 bases). The CDR3 runs to 12 residues. V was shortened by 3 bases and J by 10 bases, with 11 bases between the two germline ends. Germline CDR1 and CDR2: MNHNS and SASEGT. The CDR3 protein is CASSERTEAQYF. For the CDR3, the DNA is TGTGCCAGCAGTGAGCGGACAGAGGCGCAGTATTTT.

The chain joins TRBV29-1 to TRBJ1-2; 7 nucleotides line up with TRBD1. The CDR3 has 12 residues. Germline CDR1 reads SQVTM; CDR2 reads ANQGSEA. V lost 6 bases to trimming and J lost 7 bases; unmatched junction nucleotides: 8. The CDR3: CSVGDSSRGYTF. CDR3 nucleotide sequence: TGCAGCGTGGGGGACAGTTCGCGTGGCTACACCTTC.

The rearrangement joins TRBV28 to TRBJ2-5, with D hard to call. The last part of the DNA fits TRBJ2-7 better; the J call may be wrong. CDR1 and CDR2 from the germline V gene are MDHEN and SYDVKM. The CDR3 extends over 13 amino acids. The CDR3 is CASSFSPVYEQYF. CDR3 nucleotides: TGTGCCAGCAGTTTTTCACCGGTCTACGAGCAGTACTTC.

V gene TRBV28 combines with J gene TRBJ2-5; D gene uncertain. From germline, CDR1 is MDHEN and CDR2 SYDVKM. This CDR3 spans 14 amino acids. The V and J ends lost 2 bases and 5 bases respectively, with 12 bases between them. The CDR3 sequence is CASSLLTRRETQYF. The CDR3 coding sequence is TGTGCCAGCAGTTTACTGACCCGCAGGGAGACCCAGTACTTC. Full variable domain (rest looked up from reference TRBV28 and TRBJ2-5): DVKVTQSSRYLVKRTGEKVFLECVQDMDHENMFWYRQDPGLGLRLIYFSYDVKMKEKGDIPEGYSVSREKKERFSLILESASTNQTSMYLCASSLLTRRETQYFGPGTRLLVL.

V usage is TRBV7-8 and J usage is TRBJ2-1; D is perhaps TRBD1 (6 bases). CDR3 length: 15 amino acids. Germline CDR1 is SGHVS and CDR2 is FQNEAQ. Between the trimmed V and J ends, which lost 4 bases and 9 bases, there was a span of 19 bases. CDR3 nucleotides: TGTGCCAGCAGCTCCCCCCAACGACAGGCCGGTGAGCAGTTCTTC. Translated: CASSSPQRQAGEQFF.

The chain couples TRBV11-2 to TRBJ2-3; possible D gene TRBD1, 6 bases. There are 15 residues in the CDR3. The germline CDR1 and CDR2 sequences are SGHAT and FQNNGV. Trimming cost V 4 bases and J 2 bases, with 13 bases left between them. CDR3 DNA: TGTGCCAGCAGCTCAGGGACACCGCACACAGATACGCAGTATTTT. Protein: CASSSGTPHTDTQYF.

The rearrangement links TRBV10-3 to TRBJ2-2; 7 positions match TRBD1. V was clipped by 4 bases and J by 1 base; unmatched bases: 6. This CDR3 is 16 amino acids long. Germline CDR1 and CDR2: ENHRY and SYGVKD. CDR3 protein: CAISGTGDLNTGELFF. Here the CDR3 DNA reads TGTGCCATCAGTGGGACAGGTGACTTGAACACCGGGGAGCTGTTTTTT.

The chain has TRBV7-9 and TRBJ2-5; 11 bases are shared with TRBD2. V shed 5 bases, J shed 6 bases, and the junction held 5 bases outside the gene matches. CDR3 length equals 14 residues. Looked up from germline, CDR1 is SEHNR and CDR2 is FQNEAQ (reference sequence). This CDR3 is CASSTRLAGQTQYF. In nucleotides, the CDR3 is TGTGCCAGCAGCACCCGACTAGCGGGACAGACCCAGTACTTC.

This chain uses TRBV5-4 with TRBJ2-7, with D possibly being TRBD1 (6 bases). Trimming left V 2 bases short and J 6 bases short, with 15 bases between. The CDR3 has 14 amino acids. Germline CDR1 and CDR2: SGHNT and YYREEE (reference sequence). CDR3 DNA: TGTGCCAGCAGCTTTCGAGACAGGCTCGGCGAGCAGTACTTC. Translating gives CASSFRDRLGEQYF.